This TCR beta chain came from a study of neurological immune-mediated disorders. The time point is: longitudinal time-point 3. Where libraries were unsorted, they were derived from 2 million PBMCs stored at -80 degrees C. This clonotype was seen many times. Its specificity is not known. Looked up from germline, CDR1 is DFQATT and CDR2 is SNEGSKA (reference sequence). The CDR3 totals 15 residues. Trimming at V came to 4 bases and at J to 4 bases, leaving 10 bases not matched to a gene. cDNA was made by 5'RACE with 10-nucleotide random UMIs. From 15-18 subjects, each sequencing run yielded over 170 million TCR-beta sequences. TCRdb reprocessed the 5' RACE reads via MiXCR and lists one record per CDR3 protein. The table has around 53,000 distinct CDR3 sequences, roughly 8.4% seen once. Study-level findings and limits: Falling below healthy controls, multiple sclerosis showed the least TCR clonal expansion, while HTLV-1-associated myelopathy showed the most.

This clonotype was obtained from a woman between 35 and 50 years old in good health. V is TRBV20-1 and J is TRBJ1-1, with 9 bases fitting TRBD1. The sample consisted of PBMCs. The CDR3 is CSATSPDRGSTEAFF. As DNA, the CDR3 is TGCAGTGCTACATCCCCGGACAGGGGATCCACTGAAGCTTTCTTT.